The 23 T cell receptor beta chains below come from one sample, sequenced in a study of shared clonotypes between healthy human individuals. The method was immunoSEQ multiplex PCR; TCRdb's version includes in-frame clones alone and lacks a portion of them. The table has around 510,000 clones, roughly 72% seen once. The specimen was PBMCs. The receptors come from a middle-aged woman in good health. Some clones in this sample may be carry-over from other donors' samples.

J is TRBJ1-1 and V is TRBV5-1; 7 bases fit TRBD1. J lost 4 bases, V lost 0 bases, and 3 bases had no gene match. The germline V gene encodes CDR1 SGHRS and CDR2 YFSETQ. The CDR3 consists of 14 residues. The CDR3, as DNA: TGCGCCAGCAGCTTGGCAGGGGGTGGCACTGAAGCTTTCTTT. This translates into CASSLAGGGTEAFF.

The V and J genes are TRBV7-3 and TRBJ1-1; TRBD1 might be the D (6 bases). The germline V gene encodes CDR1 SGHTA and CDR2 FQGTGA. V gave up 5 bases and J gave up 8 bases, with 15 bases separating them. The length of the CDR3 is 13 residues. The CDR3 DNA sequence: TGTGCCAGCAGCCCCTCCCCGACAGGCGAAGCTTTCTTT. Encoded protein: CASSPSPTGEAFF.

As DNA, the CDR3 is TGTGCCAGCAGCTTAAGAGGTCACCTGTACAATGAGCAGTTCTTC. It codes for CASSLRGHLYNEQFF. V usage is TRBV7-9 and J usage is TRBJ2-1; no definite D call. From germline, CDR1 is SEHNR and CDR2 FQNEAQ (reference sequence). The CDR3 runs 15 residues. Trimming left V 2 bases short and J 4 bases short, with 12 bases between.

This clone was seen repeatedly, ten times or more. V and J are TRBV7-9 and TRBJ2-1; 10 bases align to TRBD2. The CDR3 has 16 residues. The V gene end was trimmed by 5 bases and the J gene end by 4 bases; junction bases not matched to a gene: 8. Germline V lookup: CDR1 SEHNR, CDR2 FQNEAQ (reference sequence). The CDR3 DNA reads TGTGCCAGCAGCGCACGAGCGGGAGGGCGATACAATGAGCAGTTCTTC. It codes for CASSARAGGRYNEQFF.

The J gene is TRBJ1-5, the V gene TRBV18, with D possibly being TRBD1 (6 bases). The germline V gene has CDR1 KGHSH and CDR2 LQKENI. The CDR3 contains 13 residues. The V end was cut by 4 bases, the J end by 7 bases, with 11 bases between. Written as DNA, the CDR3 is TGTGCCAGCTCACTGGACAGCCCCCAGCCCCAGCATTTT. This gives the protein CASSLDSPQPQHF.

The chain carries TRBV19 and TRBJ1-1; D call uncertain. Germline lookup yields CDR1 LNHDA and CDR2 SQIVND (reference sequence). The CDR3 length is 14 residues. The ends were cut back, 6 bases at V and 0 bases at J, with 11 bases in the middle. CDR3 in DNA: TGTGCCAGTAGGACGACCCGATTGAACACTGAAGCTTTCTTT. As protein: CASRTTRLNTEAFF.

This clone was seen only a few times. The chain links TRBV11-2 to TRBJ2-1; 11 nucleotides align to TRBD2. Losses at the gene ends were 3 bases for V and 3 bases for J; bases not matched to a gene: 1. There are 15 residues in the CDR3. CDR1 is SGHAT, CDR2 FQNNGV, per germline. The CDR3 protein is CASSFLAGGYNEQFF. CDR3 in DNA: TGTGCCAGCAGCTTTCTAGCGGGAGGCTACAATGAGCAGTTCTTC. The full variable domain, its missing parts supplied by reference TRBV11-2 and TRBJ2-1, is EAGVAQSPRYKIIEKRQSVAFWCNPISGHATLYWYQQILGQGPKLLIQFQNNGVVDDSQLPKDRFSAERLKGVDSTLKIQPAKLEDSAVYLCASSFLAGGYNEQFFGPGTRLTVL.

This chain connects TRBV5-1 to TRBJ2-1, with D perhaps matching TRBD1 or TRBD2 (5 bases each). CDR3 length equals 13 residues. Trimming took off 7 bases at V and 8 bases at J, with 16 bases between the two ends. From germline, CDR1 is SGHRS and CDR2 YFSETQ. The CDR3 coding sequence is TGCGCCAGCTGTTTGGGGGTGAGTGATGAGCAGTTCTTC. Translation gives CASCLGVSDEQFF.

Worth noting for this clone: A read error may explain this, as a much larger clone is one base away. The chain recombines TRBV5-1 with TRBJ2-7, with no clear D. Per germline, CDR1 SGHRS and CDR2 YFSETQ. The CDR3 totals 13 residues. Trimming removed 5 bases from V and 4 bases from J, with 13 bases in between. The DNA for the CDR3 is TGCGCCAGCAGTCACGAGACAATTTACGAGCAGTACTTC. Encoded protein: CASSHETIYEQYF.

This clone occurred a few times. The chain couples TRBV28 to TRBJ2-5, with D possibly matching TRBD1 (6 bases). The J call may be in error: the DNA end matches TRBJ2-7 better. Per the germline V gene, CDR1 is MDHEN and CDR2 is SYDVKM. The CDR3 has 14 residues. In DNA form, the CDR3 reads TGTGCCAGCAGTTTAGGGGGCCTGACCTACGAGCAGTACTTC. Its translation: CASSLGGLTYEQYF.

This clone was counted only a few times. The same CDR3 arises from other DNA sequences in this sample as well. The CDR3 region is CASSVQGGTDTQYF. CDR3 coding DNA: TGTGCCAGCAGTGTGCAGGGGGGGACAGATACGCAGTATTTT. The chain links TRBV6-4 to TRBJ2-3, with D perhaps matching TRBD1 or TRBD2 (7 bases each). The germline V gene encodes CDR1 MRHNA and CDR2 SNTAGT. The V end was cut by 4 bases, the J end by 3 bases, with 11 bases between. The CDR3 extends over 14 amino acids.

This clone was detected only a few times. The chain employs TRBV7-2 and TRBJ1-5; D gene ambiguous. Per the germline V gene, CDR1 is SGHTA and CDR2 is FQGNSA. The CDR3 spans 13 residues. Trimming pared 5 bases from V and 5 bases from J, leaving 10 bases between. CDR3 loop: CASSTRGDQPQHF. As DNA, the CDR3 is TGTGCCAGCAGCACCCGGGGAGATCAGCCCCAGCATTTT.

The chain uses TRBV28 and TRBJ2-1, with D possibly being TRBD1 (5 bases). The CDR3 extends over 17 amino acids. V was pared by 5 bases and J by 0 bases, with 17 bases between. Germline V gene sequence: CDR1 MDHEN, CDR2 SYDVKM. CDR3 loop: CASSGRAYLYSYNEQFF. CDR3 coding DNA: TGTGCCAGCAGTGGCAGGGCCTACTTATACTCCTACAATGAGCAGTTCTTC.

CDR3: CASSQGSGNTIYF. CDR3 sequence (DNA): TGTGCCAGCAGCCAGGGCTCTGGAAACACCATATATTTT. This chain connects TRBV13 to TRBJ1-3, with TRBD1 as a possible D gene (5 bases). In germline, CDR1 is PRHDT, CDR2 FYEKMQ (reference sequence). Trimming removed 5 bases from V and 0 bases from J, with 5 bases in between. The CDR3 length is 13 residues.

The V gene is TRBV28, the J gene TRBJ1-5; D is uncertain. CDR1 is MDHEN, CDR2 SYDVKM, per germline. The CDR3 totals 15 residues. Trimming shortened V by 1 base and J by 0 bases, and 7 bases separated the two germline ends. This CDR3 is CASSLFRGSNQPQHF. CDR3 nucleotides: TGTGCCAGCAGTTTATTTCGGGGTAGCAATCAGCCCCAGCATTTT.

The V gene is TRBV7-2, the J gene TRBJ2-7; the match to TRBD2 covers 7 bases. The CDR3 totals 14 residues. Germline values: CDR1 SGHTA, CDR2 FQGNSA. Losses at the gene ends were 7 bases for V and 2 bases for J; bases not matched to a gene: 8. For the CDR3, the DNA is TGTGCCAGCACCCTCCAGGGAGGGCCCTACGAGCAGTACTTC. This translates into CASTLQGGPYEQYF.

The chain carries TRBV5-1 and TRBJ2-1, with TRBD2 identical over 7 bases. This CDR3 comprises 18 residues. The germline V gene has CDR1 SGHRS and CDR2 YFSETQ. The V segment lost 1 base and the J segment 8 bases; nucleotides outside the gene matches: 18. CDR3 loop: CASSLRGVRPAGRDEQFF. As DNA, the CDR3 is TGCGCCAGCAGCTTGCGAGGCGTAAGGCCAGCGGGAAGGGATGAGCAGTTCTTC.

The chain couples TRBV19 to TRBJ2-2; maybe TRBD2 (5 bases). Germline V lookup: CDR1 LNHDA, CDR2 SQIVND (reference sequence). The CDR3 is 14 amino acids. V lost 1 base to trimming and J lost 5 bases, with 8 bases between them. The CDR3 coding sequence is TGTGCCAGTAGTATAGTAAGAGGGACCGGGGAGCTGTTTTTT. Its protein product is CASSIVRGTGELFF.

This chain joins TRBV5-1 and TRBJ2-2; D is unresolved. V was pared by 4 bases and J by 2 bases, with 12 bases between. The CDR3 length is 15 residues. Germline CDR1 and CDR2: SGHRS and YFSETQ. The CDR3 DNA follows: TGCGCCAGCAGCCTGTCAAACAGCAACACCGGGGAGCTGTTTTTT. Residues: CASSLSNSNTGELFF. The full variable domain, completed using reference TRBV5-1 and TRBJ2-2, is KAGVTQTPRYLIKTRGQQVTLSCSPISGHRSVSWYQQTPGQGLQFLFEYFSETQRNKGNFPGRFSGRQFSNSRSEMNVSTLELGDSALYLCASSLSNSNTGELFFGEGSRLTVL.

Note on this clone: One base separates it from a far larger clone, so it is likely a read error. The V and J genes are TRBV6-5 and TRBJ1-4; TRBD1 agrees at 7 bases. This CDR3 spans 13 amino acids. Germline V CDR1 and CDR2: MNHEY, SVGAGI. The CDR3 DNA reads TGTGCCAGCAGACAGGGGAATCGGGAAAAACCGTTTTTT. The encoded protein is CASRQGNREKPFF.

The V call is TRBV10-3, the J call TRBJ2-3; 13 nucleotides line up with TRBD2. CDR1 is ENHRY, CDR2 SYGVKD, per germline. The V segment lost 10 bases and the J segment 0 bases; nucleotides outside the gene matches: 4. The CDR3 runs 15 residues. The DNA of the CDR3 is TGTGCCACCGGGACTAGCGGGGCTAGCACAGATACGCAGTATTTT. It is translated as CATGTSGASTDTQYF.

This clone was counted a few times. The chain uses TRBV5-6 and TRBJ2-7; D gene uncertain. The V end lost 1 base, the J end lost 4 bases, and 6 bases lay between the germline ends. The CDR3 is 12 residues long. Germline CDR1 and CDR2: SGHDT and YYEEEE. The DNA of the CDR3 is TGTGCCAGCAGCTTGCGTGTGTACGAGCAGTACTTC. Amino acid sequence: CASSLRVYEQYF. Full variable domain (missing parts from reference TRBV5-6 and TRBJ2-7): DAGVTQSPTHLIKTRGQQVTLRCSPKSGHDTVSWYQQALGQGPQFIFQYYEEEERQRGNFPDRFSGHQFPNYSSELNVNALLLGDSALYLCASSLRVYEQYFGPGTRLTVT.

The rearrangement joins TRBV21-1 to TRBJ2-1; the table's TRBD2 call for D was not verified on the DNA. TRBV21-1 is tagged as a pseudogene. The CDR3 loop spans 16 amino acids. CDR3 amino acids: CASSRPVGSSYNEQFF. The CDR3 DNA sequence: TGTGCCAGCAGCCGACCGGTCGGGAGCTCCTACAATGAGCAGTTCTTC.